These 9 T cell receptor beta chains came from one sample sequenced in a study of CXCR3-negative and CXCR3-positive naive CD8 T cells. The libraries of TRB cDNA were prepared using 5' RACE with UMI labels. No DNA is given; TCRdb re-called the 5' RACE reads and lists each CDR3 protein once. Recorded for this sample: around 140,000 distinct CDR3 sequences. The material sequenced was naive CXCR3- CD8+ T cells from blood. Subset denoted: CD45RO-CCR7+CD27+CD95- naive CD8+ T cells lacking CXCR3 (TNR3-). These receptors were collected from a human donor in good health. Some clones in this sample may be carry-over from other donors' samples.

The V gene is TRBV5-1, the J gene TRBJ2-1; TCRdb calls TRBD1, which cannot be checked without DNA. The germline V gene encodes CDR1 SGHRS and CDR2 YFSETQ. There are 14 residues in the CDR3. This chain's CDR3 is CASSFQGVYNEQFF.

V usage is TRBV6-2 or TRBV6-3 and J usage is TRBJ2-2; TCRdb names TRBD2, which stays unverified in the absence of DNA. This CDR3 region has 17 residues. The germline V gene encodes CDR1 MNHEY and CDR2 SVGEGT. The CDR3 sequence: CASSLGLAGRHTGELFF.

V is TRBV7-9 and J is TRBJ2-3; TCRdb's assignment of TRBD2 cannot be checked, as there is no DNA. The germline V gene has CDR1 SEHNR and CDR2 FQNEAQ (reference sequence). CDR3 length: 15 residues. CDR3: CASRLLAGGPDTQYF.

The gene calls are TRBV15 and TRBJ2-1; TCRdb gives TRBD2 as the D gene, but with no DNA this cannot be confirmed. Germline CDR1 LNHNV, CDR2 YYDKDF (reference sequence). This CDR3 contains 17 residues. The CDR3: CATSRGLAGGMGNEQFF.

The V gene is TRBV14, the J gene TRBJ2-3. This CDR3 is 12 amino acids long. Germline CDR1 reads SGHDN; CDR2 reads FVKESK. The CDR3 here is CASSQHQDTQYF.

V usage is TRBV9 and J usage is TRBJ1-1; checking the TCRdb D call of TRBD1 is not possible without DNA. The CDR3 runs 13 residues. Germline assignment: CDR1 SGDLS and CDR2 YYNGEE. CDR3 sequence: CGSSLRGFTEAFF.

The chain couples TRBV20-1 to TRBJ2-7; TCRdb's D call, TRBD1, is unchecked because there is no DNA. This CDR3 has 13 amino acids. Germline CDR1 reads DFQATT; CDR2 reads SNEGSKA (reference sequence). The CDR3 spells CSAETGEDYEQYF.

V usage is TRBV5-1 and J usage is TRBJ2-1; TCRdb designates TRBD2, a call that cannot be tested without DNA. Germline CDR1 reads SGHRS; CDR2 reads YFSETQ. There are 12 residues in the CDR3. CDR3 amino acids: CASSLVAGEQFF.

J is TRBJ2-3 and V is TRBV4-2; TCRdb outputs TRBD2, but without DNA this stays unchecked. This CDR3 has 18 amino acids. CDR1 is LGHNA and CDR2 is YNFKEQ in the germline V gene. The CDR3 region is CASSQERTSGGATDTQYF.